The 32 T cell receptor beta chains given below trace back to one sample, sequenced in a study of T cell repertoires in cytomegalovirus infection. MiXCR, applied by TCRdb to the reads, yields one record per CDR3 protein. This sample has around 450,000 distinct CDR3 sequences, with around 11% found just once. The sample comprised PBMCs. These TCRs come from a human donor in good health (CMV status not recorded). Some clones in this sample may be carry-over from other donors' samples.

CDR3 residues: CATGGGYEQYF. The CDR3 DNA is TGTGCCACCGGTGGGGGGTACGAGCAGTACTTC. V gene TRBV19 combines with J gene TRBJ2-7; perhaps TRBD2 as D (6 bases). Per germline, CDR1 LNHDA and CDR2 SQIVND (reference sequence). This CDR3 region has 11 residues. Deletions cut 10 bases from V and 4 bases from J, with 11 bases between.

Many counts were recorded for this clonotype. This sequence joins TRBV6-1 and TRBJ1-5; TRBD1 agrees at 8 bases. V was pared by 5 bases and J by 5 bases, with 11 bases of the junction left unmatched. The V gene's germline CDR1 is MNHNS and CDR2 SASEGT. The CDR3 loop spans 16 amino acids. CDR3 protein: CASSPLGQGADQPQHF. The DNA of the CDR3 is TGTGCCAGCAGTCCCCTTGGCCAGGGGGCAGATCAGCCCCAGCATTTT.

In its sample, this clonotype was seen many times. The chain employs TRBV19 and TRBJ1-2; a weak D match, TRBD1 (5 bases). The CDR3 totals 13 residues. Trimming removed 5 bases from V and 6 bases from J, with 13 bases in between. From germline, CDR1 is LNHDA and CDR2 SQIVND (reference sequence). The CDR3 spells CASSGDRVHGYTF. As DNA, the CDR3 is TGTGCCAGTAGTGGGGACCGCGTCCATGGCTACACCTTC. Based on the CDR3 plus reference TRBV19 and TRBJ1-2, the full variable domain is DGGITQSPKYLFRKEGQNVTLSCEQNLNHDAMYWYRQDPGQGLRLIYYSQIVNDFQKGDIAEGYSVSREKKESFPLTVTSAQKNPTAFYLCASSGDRVHGYTFGSGTRLTVV.

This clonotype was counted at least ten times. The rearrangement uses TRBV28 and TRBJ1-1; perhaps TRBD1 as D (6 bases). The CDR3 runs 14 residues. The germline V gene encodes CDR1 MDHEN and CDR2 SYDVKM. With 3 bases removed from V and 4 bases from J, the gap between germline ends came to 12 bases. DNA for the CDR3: TGTGCCAGCAGTTTCTCGGGAGGGGGCACTGAAGCTTTCTTT. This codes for CASSFSGGGTEAFF.

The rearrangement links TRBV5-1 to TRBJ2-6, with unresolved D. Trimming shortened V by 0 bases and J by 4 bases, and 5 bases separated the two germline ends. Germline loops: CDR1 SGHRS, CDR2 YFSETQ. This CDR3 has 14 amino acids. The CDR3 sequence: CASSLEGGANVLTF. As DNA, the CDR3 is TGCGCCAGCAGCTTGGAAGGGGGGGCCAACGTCCTGACTTTC.

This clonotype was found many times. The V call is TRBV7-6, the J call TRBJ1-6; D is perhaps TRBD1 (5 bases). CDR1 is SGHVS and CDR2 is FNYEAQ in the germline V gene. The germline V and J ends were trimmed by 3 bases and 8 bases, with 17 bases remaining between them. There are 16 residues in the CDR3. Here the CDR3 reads CASSLGVYRLYSPLHF. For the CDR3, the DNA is TGTGCCAGCAGCTTGGGAGTCTACAGGCTGTATTCACCCCTCCACTTT.

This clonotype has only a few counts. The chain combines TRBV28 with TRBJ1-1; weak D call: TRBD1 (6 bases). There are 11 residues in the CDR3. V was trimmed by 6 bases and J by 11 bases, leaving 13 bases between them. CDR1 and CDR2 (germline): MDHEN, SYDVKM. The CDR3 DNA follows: TGTGCCAGCAGGACGGACAGCACGGCTTTCTTT. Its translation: CASRTDSTAFF.

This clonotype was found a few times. DNA of the CDR3: TGTGCCAGCAGTCGGGGGGACAGGAATTCACCCCTCCACTTT. This sequence encodes CASSRGDRNSPLHF. The V and J genes are TRBV27 and TRBJ1-6; TRBD1 aligns across 8 bases. Losses at the gene ends were 5 bases for V and 7 bases for J; bases not matched to a gene: 4. Germline V gene lookup returns CDR1 MNHEY and CDR2 SMNVEV (reference sequence). The CDR3 loop spans 14 amino acids.

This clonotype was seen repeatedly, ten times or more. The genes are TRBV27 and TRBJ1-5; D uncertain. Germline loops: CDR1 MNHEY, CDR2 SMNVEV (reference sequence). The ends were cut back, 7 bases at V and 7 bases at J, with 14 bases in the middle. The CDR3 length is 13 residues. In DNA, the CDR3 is TGTGCCAGCACCCCGGGTCCTTGGCAGCCCCAGCATTTT. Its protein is CASTPGPWQPQHF.

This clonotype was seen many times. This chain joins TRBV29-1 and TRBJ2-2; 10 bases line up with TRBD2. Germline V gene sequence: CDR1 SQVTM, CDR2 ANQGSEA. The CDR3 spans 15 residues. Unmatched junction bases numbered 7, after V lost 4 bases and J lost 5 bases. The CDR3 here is CSVGSGRVGTGELFF. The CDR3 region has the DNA TGCAGCGTTGGGAGCGGGAGGGTTGGGACCGGGGAGCTGTTTTTT.

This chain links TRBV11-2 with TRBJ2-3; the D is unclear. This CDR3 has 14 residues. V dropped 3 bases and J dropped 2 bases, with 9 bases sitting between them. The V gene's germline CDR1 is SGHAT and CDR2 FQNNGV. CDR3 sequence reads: CASSFPLTTDTQYF. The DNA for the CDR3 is TGTGCCAGCAGCTTTCCCCTAACCACAGATACGCAGTATTTT.

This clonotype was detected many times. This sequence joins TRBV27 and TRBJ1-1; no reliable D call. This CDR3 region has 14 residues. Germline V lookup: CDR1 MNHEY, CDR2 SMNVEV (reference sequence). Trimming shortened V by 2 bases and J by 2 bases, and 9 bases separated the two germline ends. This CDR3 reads CASSLGSTNTEAFF. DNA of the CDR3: TGTGCCAGCAGTTTAGGCAGCACTAACACTGAAGCTTTCTTT.

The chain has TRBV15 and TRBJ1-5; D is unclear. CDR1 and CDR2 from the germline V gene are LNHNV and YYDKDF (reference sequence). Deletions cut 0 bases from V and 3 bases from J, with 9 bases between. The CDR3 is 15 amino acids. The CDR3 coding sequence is TGTGCCACCAGCAGAGATTTATGGCTCAATCAGCCCCAGCATTTT. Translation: CATSRDLWLNQPQHF.

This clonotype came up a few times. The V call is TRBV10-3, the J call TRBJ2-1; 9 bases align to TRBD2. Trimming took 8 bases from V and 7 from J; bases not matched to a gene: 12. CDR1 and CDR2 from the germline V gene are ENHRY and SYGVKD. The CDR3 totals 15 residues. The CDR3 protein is CAIGPSRGRGNEQFF. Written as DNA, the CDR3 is TGTGCCATCGGCCCCTCTCGCGGGAGGGGGAATGAGCAGTTCTTC.

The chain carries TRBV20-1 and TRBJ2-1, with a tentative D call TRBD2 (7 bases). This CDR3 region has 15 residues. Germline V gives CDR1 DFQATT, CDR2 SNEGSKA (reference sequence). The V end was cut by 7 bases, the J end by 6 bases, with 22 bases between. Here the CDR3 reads CSVLFPGGRGNEQFF. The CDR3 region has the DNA TGCAGTGTTTTATTTCCGGGGGGCCGGGGCAATGAGCAGTTCTTC.

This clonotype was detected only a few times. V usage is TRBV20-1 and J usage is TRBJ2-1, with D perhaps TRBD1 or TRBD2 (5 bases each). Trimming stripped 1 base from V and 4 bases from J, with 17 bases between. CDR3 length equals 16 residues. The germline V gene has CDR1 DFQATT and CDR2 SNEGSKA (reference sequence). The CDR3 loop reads CSARGGRESMYNEQFF. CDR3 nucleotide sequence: TGCAGTGCTAGAGGGGGCAGGGAGAGTATGTACAATGAGCAGTTCTTC.

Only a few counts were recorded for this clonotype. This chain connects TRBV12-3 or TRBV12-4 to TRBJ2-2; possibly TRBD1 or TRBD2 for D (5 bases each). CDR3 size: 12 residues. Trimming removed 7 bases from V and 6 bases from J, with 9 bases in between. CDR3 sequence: CASIRGPGELFF. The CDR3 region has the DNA TGTGCCAGCATCCGGGGCCCCGGGGAGCTGTTTTTT.

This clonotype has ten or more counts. CDR3 protein: CASGEVNTEAFF. CDR3 sequence (DNA): TGCGCCAGTGGAGAGGTGAACACTGAAGCTTTCTTT. The genes are TRBV5-1 and TRBJ1-1, with unresolved D. Germline V gene sequence: CDR1 SGHRS, CDR2 YFSETQ. Trimming pared 8 bases from V and 0 bases from J, leaving 8 bases between. This CDR3 has 12 residues.

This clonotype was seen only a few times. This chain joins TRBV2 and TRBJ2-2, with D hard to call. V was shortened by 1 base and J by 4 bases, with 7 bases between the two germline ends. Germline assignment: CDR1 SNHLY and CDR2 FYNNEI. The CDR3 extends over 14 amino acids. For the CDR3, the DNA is TGTGCCAGCAGTGAAGTCACGCGCACCGGGGAGCTGTTTTTT. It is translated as CASSEVTRTGELFF.

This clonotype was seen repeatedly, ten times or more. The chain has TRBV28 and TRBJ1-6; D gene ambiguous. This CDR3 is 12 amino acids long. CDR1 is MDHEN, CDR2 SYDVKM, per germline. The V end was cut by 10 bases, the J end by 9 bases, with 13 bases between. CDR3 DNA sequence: TGTGCCACCACAACTGGGCCTTCACCCCTCCACTTT. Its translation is CATTTGPSPLHF.

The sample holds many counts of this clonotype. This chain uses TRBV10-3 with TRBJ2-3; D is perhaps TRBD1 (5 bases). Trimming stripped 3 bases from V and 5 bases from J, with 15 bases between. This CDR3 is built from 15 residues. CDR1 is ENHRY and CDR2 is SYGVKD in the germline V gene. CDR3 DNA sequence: TGTGCCATCAGTGAAATGGGGCCGCCGCTAGATACGCAGTATTTT. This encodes CAISEMGPPLDTQYF.

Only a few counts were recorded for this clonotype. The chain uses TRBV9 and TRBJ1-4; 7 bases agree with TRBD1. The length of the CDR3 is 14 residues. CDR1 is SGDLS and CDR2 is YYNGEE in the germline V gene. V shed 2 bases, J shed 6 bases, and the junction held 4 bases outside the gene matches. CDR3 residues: CASSVEGADEKLFF. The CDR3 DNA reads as TGTGCCAGCAGCGTTGAGGGGGCAGATGAAAAACTGTTTTTT.

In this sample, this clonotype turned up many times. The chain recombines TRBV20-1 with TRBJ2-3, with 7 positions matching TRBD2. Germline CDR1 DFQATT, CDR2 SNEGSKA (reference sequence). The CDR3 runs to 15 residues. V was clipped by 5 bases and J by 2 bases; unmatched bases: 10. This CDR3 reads CSAGHPSGFTDTQYF. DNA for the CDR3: TGCAGTGCTGGCCACCCTAGCGGCTTCACAGATACGCAGTATTTT.

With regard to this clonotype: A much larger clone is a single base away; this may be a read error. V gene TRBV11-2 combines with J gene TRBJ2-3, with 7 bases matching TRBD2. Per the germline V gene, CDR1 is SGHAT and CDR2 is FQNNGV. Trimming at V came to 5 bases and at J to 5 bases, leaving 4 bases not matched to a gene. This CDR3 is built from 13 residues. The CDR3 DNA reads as TGTGCCAGCAGCCCCGGGACTAAAGATACGCAGTATTTT. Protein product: CASSPGTKDTQYF.

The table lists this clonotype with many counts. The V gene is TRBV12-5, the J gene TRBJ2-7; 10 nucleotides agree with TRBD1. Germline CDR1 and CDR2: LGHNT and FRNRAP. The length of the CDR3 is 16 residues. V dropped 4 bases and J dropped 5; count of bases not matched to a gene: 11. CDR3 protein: CASGWGQGKPIDEQYF. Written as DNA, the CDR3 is TGTGCTAGTGGTTGGGGACAGGGGAAGCCGATCGACGAGCAGTACTTC.

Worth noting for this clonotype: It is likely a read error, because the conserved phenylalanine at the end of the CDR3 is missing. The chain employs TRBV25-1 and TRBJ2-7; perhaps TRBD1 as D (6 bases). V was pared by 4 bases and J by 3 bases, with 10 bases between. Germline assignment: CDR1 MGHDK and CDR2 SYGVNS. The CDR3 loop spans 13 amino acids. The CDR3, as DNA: TGTGCCAGCAGTGCGCCGGGACACTACGAGCAGTACTTG. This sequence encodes CASSAPGHYEQYL.

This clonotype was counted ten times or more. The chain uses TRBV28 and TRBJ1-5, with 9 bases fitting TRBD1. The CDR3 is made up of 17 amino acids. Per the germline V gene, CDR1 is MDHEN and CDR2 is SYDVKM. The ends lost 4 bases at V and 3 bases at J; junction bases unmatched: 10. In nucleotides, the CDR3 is TGTGCCAGCAGTTCCCCGTCGACAGGGGGTAACAATCAGCCCCAGCATTTT. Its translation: CASSSPSTGGNNQPQHF. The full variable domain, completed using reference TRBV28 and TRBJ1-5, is DVKVTQSSRYLVKRTGEKVFLECVQDMDHENMFWYRQDPGLGLRLIYFSYDVKMKEKGDIPEGYSVSREKKERFSLILESASTNQTSMYLCASSSPSTGGNNQPQHFGDGTRLSIL.

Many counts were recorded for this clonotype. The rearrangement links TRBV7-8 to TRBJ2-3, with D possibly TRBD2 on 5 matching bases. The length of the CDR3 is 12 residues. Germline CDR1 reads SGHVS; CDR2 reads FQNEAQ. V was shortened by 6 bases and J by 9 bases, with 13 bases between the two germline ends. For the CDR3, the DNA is TGTGCCAGCAGGTCAGCCGGGGAGACGCAGTATTTT. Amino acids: CASRSAGETQYF. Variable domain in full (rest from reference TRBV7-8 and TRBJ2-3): GAGVSQSPRYKVAKRGQDVALRCDPISGHVSLFWYQQALGQGPEFLTYFQNEAQLDKSGLPSDRFFAERPEGSVSTLKIQRTQQEDSAVYLCASRSAGETQYFGPGTRLTVL.

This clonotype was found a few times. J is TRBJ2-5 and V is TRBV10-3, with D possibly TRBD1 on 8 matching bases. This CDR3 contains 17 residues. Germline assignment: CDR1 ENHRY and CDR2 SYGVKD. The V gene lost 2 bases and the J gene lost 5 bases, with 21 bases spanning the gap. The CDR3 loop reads CAISETMDREGSETQYF. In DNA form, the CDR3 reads TGTGCCATCAGTGAGACAATGGACAGGGAGGGGAGTGAGACCCAGTACTTC.

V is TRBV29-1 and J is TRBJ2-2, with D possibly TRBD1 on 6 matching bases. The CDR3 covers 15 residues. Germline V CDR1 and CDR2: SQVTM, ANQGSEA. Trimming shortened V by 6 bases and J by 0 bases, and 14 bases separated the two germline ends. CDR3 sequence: CSVERQATNTGELFF. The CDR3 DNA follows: TGCAGCGTGGAAAGACAGGCGACGAACACCGGGGAGCTGTTTTTT.

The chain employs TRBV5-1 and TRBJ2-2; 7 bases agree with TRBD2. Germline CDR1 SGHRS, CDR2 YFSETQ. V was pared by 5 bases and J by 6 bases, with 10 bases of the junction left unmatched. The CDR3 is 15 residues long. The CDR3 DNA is TGCGCCAGCAGACCACTAGCGTCGGGGGCCGGGGAGCTGTTTTTT. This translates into CASRPLASGAGELFF.

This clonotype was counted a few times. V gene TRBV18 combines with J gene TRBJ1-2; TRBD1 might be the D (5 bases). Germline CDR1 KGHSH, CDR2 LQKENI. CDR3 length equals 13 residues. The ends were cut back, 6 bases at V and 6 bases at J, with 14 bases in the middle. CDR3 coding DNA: TGTGCCAGCTCCCGCAATGGAGGGGATGGCTACACCTTC. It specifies CASSRNGGDGYTF.